These 10 T cell receptor beta chains share one sample of origin, sequenced in a study of cytomegalovirus exposure and HLA in healthy donors. This PCR relied on a set of 60 Vbeta primers and 13 Jbeta primers. Repertoires were generated with immunoSEQ multiplex PCR, while TCRdb's copy carries only in-frame clones and drops some. The table records roughly 140,000 clones, 65% to 85% of them present only once. Sequenced sample: PBMCs. All receptors come from a male donor in good health and CMV-seronegative.

The chain carries TRBV9 and TRBJ2-5; 8 nucleotides match TRBD1. Germline CDR1 and CDR2: SGDLS and YYNGEE. The CDR3 contains 14 residues. J gave up 1 base and V 3 bases, and 2 bases lay outside the gene matches. The CDR3 sequence is CASSGGTGQETQYF. The CDR3 DNA is TGTGCCAGCAGCGGGGGGACAGGCCAAGAGACCCAGTACTTC.

V gene TRBV20-1 combines with J gene TRBJ2-7; 7 bases match TRBD2. V shed 5 bases and J 12 bases; nucleotides not matched to a gene: 10. This CDR3 comprises 11 residues. Germline CDR1 and CDR2: DFQATT and SNEGSKA (reference sequence). The CDR3, as DNA: TGCAGTGCTCGGGGAGGGGCAAATCGGTACTTC. It is translated as CSARGGANRYF.

The chain carries TRBV13 and TRBJ2-7, with 8 bases aligning to TRBD2. The J segment lost 4 bases and the V segment lost 0 bases, leaving 8 bases of the junction unmatched. This CDR3 has 16 amino acids. Germline-derived CDR1 and CDR2 are PRHDT and FYEKMQ (reference sequence). The CDR3 spells CASSLGRTGGRYEQYF. The DNA for the CDR3 is TGTGCCAGCAGCTTAGGAAGGACGGGAGGGAGGTACGAGCAGTACTTC.

Points on this clone: Mismatch with germline at one junction end may stem from a read error. V usage is TRBV9 and J usage is TRBJ1-2; perhaps TRBD1 as D (6 bases). Germline CDR1 and CDR2: SGDLS and YYNGEE. The CDR3 is 11 amino acids. As DNA, the CDR3 is TGTGCCAACCCAATGGACGTTCCGGGACACTTC. As protein: CANPMDVPGHF. The full variable domain, rest sourced from reference TRBV9 and TRBJ1-2, is DSGVTQTPKHLITATGQRVTLRCSPRSGDLSVYWYQQSLDQGLQFLIQYYNGEERAKGNILERFSAQQFPDLHSELNLSSLELGDSALYFCANPMDVPGHFGSGTRLTVV.

The rearrangement uses TRBV5-4 and TRBJ1-2, with D unresolved. Trimming cost V 1 base and J 2 bases, with 6 bases left between them. Germline V gene data show CDR1 as SGHNT and CDR2 as YYREEE (reference sequence). The CDR3 consists of 13 residues. The CDR3 spells CASSLPENYGYTF. The CDR3 nucleotides read TGTGCCAGCAGCTTGCCCGAGAACTATGGCTACACCTTC. The full variable domain, completed using reference TRBV5-4 and TRBJ1-2, is ETGVTQSPTHLIKTRGQQVTLRCSSQSGHNTVSWYQQALGQGPQFIFQYYREEENGRGNFPPRFSGLQFPNYSSELNVNALELDDSALYLCASSLPENYGYTFGSGTRLTVV.

This clone showed up just a few times. The chain carries TRBV4-3 and TRBJ2-2; no definite D call. This CDR3 is built from 16 residues. CDR1 and CDR2 from the germline V gene are LGHNA and YSLEER. Trimming cost V 3 bases and J 7 bases, with 18 bases left between them. Written as DNA, the CDR3 is TGCGCCAGCAGCCAGGGCCTTATGGGCGAAGACGGGGAGCTGTTTTTT. Translating gives CASSQGLMGEDGELFF.

The chain recombines TRBV18 with TRBJ2-1; 8 nucleotides match TRBD2. With 3 bases clipped from V and 7 bases from J, the junction kept 11 bases outside the gene matches. The CDR3 has 16 residues. Germline-derived CDR1 and CDR2 are KGHSH and LQKENI. In DNA, the CDR3 is TGTGCCAGCTCACCTGACGAAGCGGGAGCTGGTAATGAGCAGTTCTTC. As protein: CASSPDEAGAGNEQFF. The full variable domain, rest sourced from reference TRBV18 and TRBJ2-1, is NAGVMQNPRHLVRRRGQEARLRCSPMKGHSHVYWYRQLPEEGLKFMVYLQKENIIDESGMPKERFSAEFPKEGPSILRIQQVVRGDSAAYFCASSPDEAGAGNEQFFGPGTRLTVL.

The chain is built from TRBV5-8 and TRBJ2-4; 11 nucleotides match TRBD2. With V trimmed by 4 bases and J by 6 bases, 12 bases remained unmatched. Per germline, CDR1 SGHTS and CDR2 YDEGEE. The CDR3 has 17 residues. In DNA form, the CDR3 reads TGTGCCAGCAGCCGGGGGACTAGCGGTTATGGGGGAAACATTCAGTACTTC. Translation: CASSRGTSGYGGNIQYF.

This chain uses TRBV12-5 with TRBJ1-1, with 11 bases matching TRBD1. Germline V gives CDR1 LGHNT, CDR2 FRNRAP. Trimming at V came to 3 bases and at J to 10 bases, leaving 4 bases not matched to a gene. The CDR3 runs 13 residues. This CDR3 reads CASGFGQGARAFF. The CDR3 DNA sequence: TGTGCTAGTGGTTTCGGACAGGGGGCGAGAGCTTTCTTT.

The sample holds a few counts of this clone. The chain has TRBV11-2 and TRBJ2-1; TRBD2 is a possible D gene (5 bases). CDR1 and CDR2 from the germline V gene are SGHAT and FQNNGV. Trimming removed 1 base from V and 9 bases from J, with 10 bases in between. The length of the CDR3 is 13 residues. CDR3 region: CASSLVVGVEQFF. The CDR3 DNA follows: TGTGCCAGCAGCTTAGTCGTCGGGGTTGAGCAGTTCTTC.